Sequencing of this T cell receptor (beta chain) was carried out in a study of beta chain features in type 1 diabetes. Study-wide results and limits: All four CD4+ subsets from Type 1 diabetes patients carried moderately but significantly shorter TCRB CDR3s. Reduced insertions and increased deletions marked VDJ junctions in type 1 diabetes patients.

One heparinised blood draw averaging around 100 mL was given by each donor. Over 95% purity was reached by all sorted populations. As to this clone: No antigen is known for it.

The entirety of the isolated RNA underwent reverse transcription, so expressed TCRB transcripts were sequenced. Some clones are missing from TCRdb's copy, which holds only in-frame ones; the method was immunoSEQ multiplex PCR. The repertoire holds hundreds of thousands of clones, with over 9.5% as singletons. This CDR3 spans 16 amino acids. V lost 4 bases and J lost 10; bases outside the gene matches: 11. Germline-derived CDR1 and CDR2 are SGHRS and YFSETQ. This clonotype originated in a young woman with type 1 diabetes. The chain carries TRBV5-1 and TRBJ1-6, with 10 bases matching TRBD1. Sequenced sample: naive CD4+ T cells from blood. The CDR3 DNA is TGCGCCAGCAGCGATCCGGGACAGGGGCAAAACTCACCCCTCCACTTT. Translating gives CASSDPGQGQNSPLHF.